Listed here are 26 T cell receptor beta chains from one sample, sequenced in a study of blood T cell repertoires in COVID-19 (TCRdb year 2020). Libraries came from the immunoSEQ multiplex PCR assay. Held by TCRdb, this immuneACCESS table contains in-frame sequences only and omits some clones. Under half of the omission traces to an unresolved V gene where checked; the cause of the rest is unknown. The sample table holds about 69,000 clones, of which under 85% were seen once. 16% of the sample rests with the top ten. The sample taken for sequencing was peripheral blood. These receptors all come from a man in his sixties with acute or convalescent COVID-19.

On this clone: Its ends do not fully match the called genes, so a read error is possible. The chain combines TRBV7-7 with TRBJ2-7; a weak D match, TRBD1 (6 bases). The CDR3 has 13 residues. Germline V CDR1 and CDR2: SSHAT, FNYEAQ (reference sequence). For the CDR3, the DNA is TGTGCTAGCAGTCAAAGACAGGAATACGAGCAGTACTTC. It specifies CASSQRQEYEQYF.

The chain joins TRBV7-3 to TRBJ2-3; 9 bases fit TRBD2. Trimming at V came to 5 bases and at J to 0 bases, leaving 3 bases not matched to a gene. Germline-derived CDR1 and CDR2 are SGHTA and FQGTGA. The CDR3 totals 15 residues. The CDR3 coding sequence is TGTGCCAGCAGCAGAGCGGGGGGAAGCACAGATACGCAGTATTTT. This encodes CASSRAGGSTDTQYF.

V and J are TRBV6-5 and TRBJ1-3; unclear D gene. Trimming removed 6 bases from V and 0 bases from J, with 9 bases in between. CDR3 length equals 14 residues. Germline assignment: CDR1 MNHEY and CDR2 SVGAGI. The CDR3 region has the DNA TGTGCCAGCAGCCAGCCAGGCTCTGGAAACACCATATATTTT. It specifies CASSQPGSGNTIYF.

This chain links TRBV19 with TRBJ2-7; D gene ambiguous. Germline CDR1 reads LNHDA; CDR2 reads SQIVND (reference sequence). V gave up 3 bases and J gave up 3 bases, with 9 bases separating them. The CDR3 loop spans 13 amino acids. The CDR3 protein is CASSIAHYYEQYF. In nucleotides, the CDR3 is TGTGCCAGTAGTATCGCCCACTACTACGAGCAGTACTTC.

The chain uses TRBV19 and TRBJ1-4; 10 bases are a match to TRBD1. V dropped 7 bases and J dropped 5; count of bases not matched to a gene: 4. CDR1 LNHDA and CDR2 SQIVND come from the germline V gene (reference sequence). The CDR3 length is 14 residues. As DNA, the CDR3 is TGTGCCAGTACCCCGGACAGGGGGAATGAAAAACTGTTTTTT. This sequence encodes CASTPDRGNEKLFF. The whole variable domain, filled in from reference TRBV19 and TRBJ1-4, reads DGGITQSPKYLFRKEGQNVTLSCEQNLNHDAMYWYRQDPGQGLRLIYYSQIVNDFQKGDIAEGYSVSREKKESFPLTVTSAQKNPTAFYLCASTPDRGNEKLFFGSGTQLSVL.

The chain recombines TRBV6-2 or TRBV6-3 with TRBJ2-7, with 10 positions matching TRBD2. This CDR3 has 14 residues. Germline assignment: CDR1 MNHEY and CDR2 SVGEGT. J was trimmed by 3 bases and V by 5 bases; bases with no gene match: 4. CDR3 DNA sequence: TGTGCCAGCAGTCGGTCTAGCGGGGGCTACGAGCAGTACTTC. It encodes CASSRSSGGYEQYF.

This clone was seen a few times. The rearrangement joins TRBV5-6 to TRBJ1-4, with no clear D. Germline V lookup: CDR1 SGHDT, CDR2 YYEEEE. The CDR3 loop spans 12 amino acids. The V gene lost 1 base and the J gene lost 8 bases, with 6 bases spanning the gap. The CDR3 nucleotides are TGTGCCAGCAGCTTGCGGAGGGAAAAACTGTTTTTT. Its protein product is CASSLRREKLFF.

This chain joins TRBV7-6 and TRBJ2-2; no firm D call. This CDR3 region has 15 residues. Germline CDR1 and CDR2: SGHVS and FNYEAQ. The V end lost 0 bases, the J end lost 2 bases, and 7 bases lay between the germline ends. The CDR3 loop is CASSLAIRNTGELFF. As DNA, the CDR3 is TGTGCCAGCAGCTTAGCTATCAGAAACACCGGGGAGCTGTTTTTT.

This chain connects TRBV6-4 to TRBJ2-4, with a weak D call TRBD2 (5 bases). Trimming shortened V by 7 bases and J by 1 base, and 5 bases separated the two germline ends. The CDR3 has 12 amino acids. Germline CDR1 reads MRHNA; CDR2 reads SNTAGT. In DNA form, the CDR3 reads TGTGCCAGCACGGGGGCCAAAAACATTCAGTACTTC. Residues: CASTGAKNIQYF.

The rearrangement joins TRBV9 to TRBJ1-4, with D possibly being TRBD1 (6 bases). Trimming left V 0 bases short and J 4 bases short, with 19 bases between. Germline-derived CDR1 and CDR2 are SGDLS and YYNGEE. CDR3 length: 18 amino acids. In DNA form, the CDR3 reads TGTGCCAGCAGCGTAGGATTATTAAACAGGGCTGATAATGAAAAACTGTTTTTT. Translation gives CASSVGLLNRADNEKLFF.

In this sample, this clone turned up a few times. The gene calls are TRBV11-2 and TRBJ1-1; no reliable D call. The CDR3 sequence is 14 residues long. The V end was cut by 3 bases, the J end by 3 bases, with 11 bases between. Germline CDR1 is SGHAT and CDR2 is FQNNGV. The CDR3 protein is CASSFQRQYTEAFF. Here the CDR3 DNA reads TGTGCCAGCAGCTTTCAGCGTCAGTACACTGAAGCTTTCTTT.

The rearrangement links TRBV6-2 or TRBV6-3 to TRBJ1-5; weak D call: TRBD1 (5 bases). V was trimmed by 6 bases and J by 2 bases, leaving 11 bases between them. Looked up from germline, CDR1 is MNHEY and CDR2 is SVGEGT. This CDR3 spans 14 amino acids. The CDR3 DNA sequence: TGTGCCAGCAGCCACGGGGGGGGCAATCAGCCCCAGCATTTT. Translation: CASSHGGGNQPQHF.

The chain carries TRBV6-1 and TRBJ1-4, with 8 bases identical to TRBD1. This CDR3 is 17 amino acids long. With V trimmed by 2 bases and J by 6 bases, 11 bases remained unmatched. CDR1 and CDR2 from the germline V gene are MNHNS and SASEGT. As DNA, the CDR3 is TGTGCCAGCAGTGAAAGGGTAAACAGGGGGTTTGATGAAAAACTGTTTTTT. This sequence encodes CASSERVNRGFDEKLFF.

This clone came up once. This sequence joins TRBV20-1 and TRBJ1-1; D is unresolved. In germline, CDR1 is DFQATT, CDR2 SNEGSKA (reference sequence). V lost 2 bases, J lost 7 bases, and 8 bases lay in between. The CDR3 length is 11 residues. CDR3 protein: CSARQVSEAFF. CDR3 DNA: TGCAGTGCTAGACAGGTTAGTGAAGCTTTCTTT.

The genes are TRBV4-1 and TRBJ1-2, with 7 bases lining up with TRBD1. In germline, CDR1 is MGHRA, CDR2 YSYEKL. The V and J ends lost 0 bases and 5 bases, in that order; junction bases with no gene match: 18. This CDR3 is built from 19 residues. The CDR3 here is CASSQEGFVSTGRRYGYTF. The CDR3 DNA is TGCGCCAGCAGCCAAGAAGGATTTGTATCGACAGGGAGAAGATATGGCTACACCTTC.

V gene TRBV7-8 combines with J gene TRBJ2-1; tentative D call: TRBD2 (6 bases). V shed 1 base and J shed 2 bases, with 6 bases lying between them. This CDR3 spans 14 amino acids. In germline, CDR1 is SGHVS, CDR2 FQNEAQ. CDR3 sequence: CASSLGLAYNEQFF. In DNA, the CDR3 is TGTGCCAGCAGCTTAGGACTAGCCTACAATGAGCAGTTCTTC.

The chain employs TRBV5-1 and TRBJ1-1; D gene uncertain. This CDR3 has 15 residues. The V and J ends lost 4 bases and 0 bases respectively, with 13 bases between them. CDR1 and CDR2 (germline): SGHRS, YFSETQ. For the CDR3, the DNA is TGCGCCAGCAGCCCCGTGGGCACCTTGAACACTGAAGCTTTCTTT. It encodes CASSPVGTLNTEAFF.

J is TRBJ1-2 and V is TRBV13; TRBD1 might be the D (6 bases). Trimming cost V 5 bases and J 5 bases, with 12 bases left between them. The CDR3 covers 13 residues. Germline V CDR1 and CDR2: PRHDT, FYEKMQ (reference sequence). The DNA for the CDR3 is TGTGCCAGCAGCAGAGACAGGAGGTATGGCTACACCTTC. Its protein is CASSRDRRYGYTF.

CDR3 bases: TGCGCCAGCAGTGTTACTTGGGACAGTCGCAATCAGCCCCAGCATTTT. Translation gives CASSVTWDSRNQPQHF. The chain uses TRBV10-2 and TRBJ1-5; 7 positions agree with TRBD1. The CDR3 has 16 residues. CDR1 is WSHSY, CDR2 SAAADI, per germline. J gave up 2 bases and V 4 bases, and 8 bases lay outside the gene matches.

The chain uses TRBV18 and TRBJ1-5, with TRBD1 as a possible D gene (6 bases). This CDR3 has 13 amino acids. Germline loops: CDR1 KGHSH, CDR2 LQKENI. Trimming took 5 bases from V and 5 from J, leaving 10 bases between them. The CDR3 nucleotides are TGTGCCAGCTCATTACAGGGTTATCAGCCCCAGCATTTT. As protein: CASSLQGYQPQHF.

The rearrangement joins TRBV3-1 (or the pseudogene TRBV3-2) to TRBJ2-7, with D perhaps TRBD1 (5 bases). Trimming took off 0 bases at V and 3 bases at J, with 15 bases between the two ends. Germline-derived CDR1 and CDR2 are LGHDT and YNNKEL (reference sequence). This CDR3 is built from 16 residues. CDR3: CASSQEGAIDSYEQYF. The CDR3 nucleotides are TGTGCCAGCAGCCAAGAAGGGGCCATAGACAGCTACGAGCAGTACTTC.

The chain uses TRBV15 and TRBJ2-7; perhaps TRBD1 as D (6 bases). CDR1 and CDR2 (germline): LNHNV, YYDKDF (reference sequence). The CDR3 runs 16 residues. Between the trimmed V and J ends, which lost 5 bases and 2 bases, there was a span of 19 bases. In DNA, the CDR3 is TGTGCCACCAGCTTGACATCCCCCGGGACAACCTACGAGCAGTACTTC. Its protein product is CATSLTSPGTTYEQYF. Filled out from reference TRBV15 and TRBJ2-7, the complete variable domain reads DAMVIQNPRYQVTQFGKPVTLSCSQTLNHNVMYWYQQKSSQAPKLLFHYYDKDFNNEADTPDNFQSRRPNTSFCFLDIRSPGLGDTAMYLCATSLTSPGTTYEQYFGPGTRLTVT.

The gene calls are TRBV14 and TRBJ2-7; no firm D call. Trimming stripped 0 bases from V and 5 bases from J, with 14 bases between. Per germline, CDR1 SGHDN and CDR2 FVKESK. This CDR3 contains 15 residues. The CDR3 nucleotides read TGTGCCAGCAGCCAAGATCTGCGGCCTGCTAACGAGCAGTACTTC. Its protein is CASSQDLRPANEQYF.

On this clone itself: The junction differs from germline at one of its ends, possibly a read error. V and J are TRBV27 and TRBJ2-1, with a weak D call TRBD1 (5 bases). Germline-derived CDR1 and CDR2 are MNHEY and SMNVEV (reference sequence). The CDR3 consists of 11 residues. Written as DNA, the CDR3 is TGTGCCAGCAGTTTATCTGGGGCGCTGATCTTC. Translating it yields CASSLSGALIF.

CDR3 amino acids: CASSSRGSSTDTQYF. For the CDR3, the DNA is TGTGCCAGCAGTAGCAGGGGTTCTAGCACAGATACGCAGTATTTT. The chain joins TRBV2 to TRBJ2-3; tentative D call: TRBD1 (6 bases). The CDR3 covers 15 residues. V lost 5 bases, J lost 0 bases, and 12 bases lay in between. Germline V gene lookup returns CDR1 SNHLY and CDR2 FYNNEI.

The V gene is TRBV11-3, the J gene TRBJ1-1, with D tentatively TRBD1 (5 bases). CDR1 SGHNT and CDR2 YENEEA come from the germline V gene. V was shortened by 3 bases and J by 1 base, with 6 bases between the two germline ends. CDR3 size: 13 residues. CDR3 loop: CASSFTGNTEAFF. CDR3 in DNA: TGTGCCAGCAGCTTCACAGGGAACACTGAAGCTTTCTTT.